This TCR beta chain emerged from a study of shared clonotypes between healthy human individuals. Study summary: Donors consisted of a couple of women and a few men between 18 and 49.

Genomic DNA of unsorted samples came from roughly 90 million PBMCs. Template amounts of 250 to 350 ng DNA, 25,000 to 30,000 T cell genomes, were employed in unsorted PBMC replicate PCRs. The method was immunoSEQ multiplex PCR; TCRdb's version includes in-frame clones alone and lacks a portion of them. The sample lists roughly 450,000 clones, 79% occurring once. About this clone itself: The antigen is unknown.

Study-wide findings and caveats: Enrolling few donors narrowed the genetic and exposure-history diversity that was represented.

The CDR3 covers 14 residues. V was cut by 1 base and J by 10 bases, with 14 bases left in between. Germline CDR1 MGHRA, CDR2 YSYEKL. V is TRBV4-1 and J is TRBJ2-1, with D maybe TRBD1 (6 bases). The sequencing input was PBMCs. This clonotype originated in a middle-aged woman in good health. Some clones in this sample may be carry-over from other donors' samples. This chain's CDR3 is CASSQVGGRGEQFF. The DNA for the CDR3 is TGCGCCAGCAGCCAAGTTGGCGGAAGGGGGGAGCAGTTCTTC.